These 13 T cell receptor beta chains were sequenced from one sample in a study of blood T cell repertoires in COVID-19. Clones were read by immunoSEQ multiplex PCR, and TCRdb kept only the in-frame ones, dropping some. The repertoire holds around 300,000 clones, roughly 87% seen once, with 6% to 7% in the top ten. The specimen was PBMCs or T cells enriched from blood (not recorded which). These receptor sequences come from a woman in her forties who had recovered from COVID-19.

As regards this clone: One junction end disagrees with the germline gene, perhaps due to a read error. CDR3 protein: CASSFRAGGLDF. The CDR3 DNA follows: TGTGCCAGCAGCTTCCGAGCGGGGGGCTTGGACTTC. The chain recombines TRBV7-2 with TRBJ2-7; 9 bases fit TRBD2. Germline lookup yields CDR1 SGHTA and CDR2 FQGNSA. This CDR3 is built from 12 residues.

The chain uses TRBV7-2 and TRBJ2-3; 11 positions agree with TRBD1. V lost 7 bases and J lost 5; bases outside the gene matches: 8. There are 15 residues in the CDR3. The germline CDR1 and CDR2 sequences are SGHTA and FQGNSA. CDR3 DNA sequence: TGTGCCAGCACAGACGGGACAGGGGGTATAGATACGCAGTATTTT. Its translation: CASTDGTGGIDTQYF.

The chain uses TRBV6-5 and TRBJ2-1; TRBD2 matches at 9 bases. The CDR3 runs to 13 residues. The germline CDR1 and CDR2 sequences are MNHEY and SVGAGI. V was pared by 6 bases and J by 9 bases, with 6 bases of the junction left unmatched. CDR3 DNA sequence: TGTGCCAGCAGCTTTGCGGGAGGGGTTGAGCAGTTCTTC. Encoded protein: CASSFAGGVEQFF.

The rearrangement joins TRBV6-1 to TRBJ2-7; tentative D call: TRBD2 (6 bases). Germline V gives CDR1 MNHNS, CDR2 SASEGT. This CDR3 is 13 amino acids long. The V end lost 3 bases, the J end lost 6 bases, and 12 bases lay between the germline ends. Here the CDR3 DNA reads TGTGCCAGCAGTGAGTCCGGGAGCGGCGAGCAGTACTTC. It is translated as CASSESGSGEQYF.

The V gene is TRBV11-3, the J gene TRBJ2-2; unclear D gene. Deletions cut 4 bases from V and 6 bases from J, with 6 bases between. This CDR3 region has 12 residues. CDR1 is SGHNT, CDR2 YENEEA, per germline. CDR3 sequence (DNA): TGTGCCAGCAGCTCCCGGGCCGGGGAGCTGTTTTTT. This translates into CASSSRAGELFF.

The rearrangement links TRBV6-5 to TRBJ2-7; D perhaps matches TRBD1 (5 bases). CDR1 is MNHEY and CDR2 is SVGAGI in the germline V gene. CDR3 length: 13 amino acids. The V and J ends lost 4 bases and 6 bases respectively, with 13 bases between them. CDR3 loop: CASSSVQGGEQYF. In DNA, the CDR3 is TGTGCCAGCAGTTCCGTGCAGGGCGGCGAGCAGTACTTC.

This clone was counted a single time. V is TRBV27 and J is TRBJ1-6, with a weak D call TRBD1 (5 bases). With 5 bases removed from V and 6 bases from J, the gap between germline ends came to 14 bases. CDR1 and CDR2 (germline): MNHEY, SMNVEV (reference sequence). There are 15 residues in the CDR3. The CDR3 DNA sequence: TGTGCCAGCAGTCCTATGGAAGGGGTTAATTCACCCCTCCACTTT. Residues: CASSPMEGVNSPLHF.

For the CDR3, the DNA is TGTGCCAGTAGTATCGAGGGATCTGGGGCCAACGTCCTGACTTTC. Amino acid sequence: CASSIEGSGANVLTF. The chain joins TRBV19 to TRBJ2-6; a possible D gene is TRBD2 (5 bases). V was pared by 3 bases and J by 1 base, with 7 bases between. Germline V gene sequence: CDR1 LNHDA, CDR2 SQIVND (reference sequence). The CDR3 length is 15 residues. Full variable domain (remainder filled in from reference TRBV19 and TRBJ2-6): DGGITQSPKYLFRKEGQNVTLSCEQNLNHDAMYWYRQDPGQGLRLIYYSQIVNDFQKGDIAEGYSVSREKKESFPLTVTSAQKNPTAFYLCASSIEGSGANVLTFGAGSRLTVL.

The CDR3 coding sequence is TGTGCCAGCAGCCACCTGGGTCTTACAGGGGATGGGACCCCGTTATATGGCTACACCTTC. Translated, it gives CASSHLGLTGDGTPLYGYTF. The rearrangement links TRBV4-2 to TRBJ1-2; 7 nucleotides agree with TRBD1. The CDR3 consists of 20 residues. V dropped 3 bases and J dropped 5; count of bases not matched to a gene: 24. Germline loops: CDR1 LGHNA, CDR2 YNFKEQ.

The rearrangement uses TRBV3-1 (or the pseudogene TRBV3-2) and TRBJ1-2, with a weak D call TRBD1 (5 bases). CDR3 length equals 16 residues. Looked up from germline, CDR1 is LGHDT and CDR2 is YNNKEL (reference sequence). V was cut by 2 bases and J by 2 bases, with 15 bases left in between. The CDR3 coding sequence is TGTGCCAGCAGCCAATCCGAAATCAGGGCGAACTATGGCTACACCTTC. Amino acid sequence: CASSQSEIRANYGYTF.

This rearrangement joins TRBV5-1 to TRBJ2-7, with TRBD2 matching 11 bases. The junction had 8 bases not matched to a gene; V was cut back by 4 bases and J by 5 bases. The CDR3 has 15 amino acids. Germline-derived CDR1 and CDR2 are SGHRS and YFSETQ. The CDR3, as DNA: TGCGCCAGCAGCAAAGCACTAGCGGGAGTCGACGAGCAGTACTTC. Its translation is CASSKALAGVDEQYF. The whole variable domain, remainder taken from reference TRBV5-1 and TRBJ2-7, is KAGVTQTPRYLIKTRGQQVTLSCSPISGHRSVSWYQQTPGQGLQFLFEYFSETQRNKGNFPGRFSGRQFSNSRSEMNVSTLELGDSALYLCASSKALAGVDEQYFGPGTRLTVT.

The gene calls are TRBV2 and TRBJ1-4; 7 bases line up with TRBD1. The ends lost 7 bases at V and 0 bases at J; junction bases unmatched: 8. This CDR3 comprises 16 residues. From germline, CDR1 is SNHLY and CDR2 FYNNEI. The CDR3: CASTRRGQTTNEKLFF. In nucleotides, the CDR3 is TGTGCCAGCACCAGAAGGGGACAGACAACTAATGAAAAACTGTTTTTT. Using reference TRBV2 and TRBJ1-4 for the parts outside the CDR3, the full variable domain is EPEVTQTPSHQVTQMGQEVILRCVPISNHLYFYWYRQILGQKVEFLVSFYNNEISEKSEIFDDQFSVERPDGSNFTLKIRSTKLEDSAMYFCASTRRGQTTNEKLFFGSGTQLSVL.

CDR3: CASSDRDVTNEKLFF. DNA of the CDR3: TGTGCCAGCAGCGACAGGGATGTAACTAATGAAAAACTGTTTTTT. The rearrangement uses TRBV6-5 and TRBJ1-4; 7 bases align to TRBD1. The germline CDR1 and CDR2 sequences are MNHEY and SVGAGI. The CDR3 totals 15 residues. The V segment lost 6 bases and the J segment 1 base; nucleotides outside the gene matches: 5.